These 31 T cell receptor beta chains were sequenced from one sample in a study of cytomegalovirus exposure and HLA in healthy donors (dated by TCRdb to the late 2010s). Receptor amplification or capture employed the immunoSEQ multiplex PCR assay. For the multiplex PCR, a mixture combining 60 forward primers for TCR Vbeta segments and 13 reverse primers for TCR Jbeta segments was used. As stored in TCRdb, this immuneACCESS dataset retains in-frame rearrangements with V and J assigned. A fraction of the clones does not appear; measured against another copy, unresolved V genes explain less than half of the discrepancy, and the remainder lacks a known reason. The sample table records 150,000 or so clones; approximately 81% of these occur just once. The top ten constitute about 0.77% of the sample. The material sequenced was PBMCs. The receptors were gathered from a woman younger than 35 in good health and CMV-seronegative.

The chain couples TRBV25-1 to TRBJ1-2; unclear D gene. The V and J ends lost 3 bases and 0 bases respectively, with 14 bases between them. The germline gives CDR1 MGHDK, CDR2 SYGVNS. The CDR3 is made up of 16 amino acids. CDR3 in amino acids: CASSDRRRNTNYGYTF. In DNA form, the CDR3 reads TGTGCCAGCAGTGATAGGCGGAGGAACACTAACTATGGCTACACCTTC.

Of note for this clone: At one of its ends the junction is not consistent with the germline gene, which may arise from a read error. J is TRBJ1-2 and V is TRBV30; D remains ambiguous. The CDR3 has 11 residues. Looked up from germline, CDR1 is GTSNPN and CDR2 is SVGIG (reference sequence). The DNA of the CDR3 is TGTGCCTGGAGTTTCCTCGGGGTATTCGCCTTC. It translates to CAWSFLGVFAF.

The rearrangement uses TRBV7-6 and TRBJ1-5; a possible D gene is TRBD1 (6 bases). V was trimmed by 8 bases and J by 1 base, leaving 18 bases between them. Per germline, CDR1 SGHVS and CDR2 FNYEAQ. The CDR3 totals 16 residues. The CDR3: CASAKGTPESNQPQHF. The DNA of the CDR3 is TGTGCCAGCGCTAAGGGGACACCCGAGAGCAATCAGCCCCAGCATTTT.

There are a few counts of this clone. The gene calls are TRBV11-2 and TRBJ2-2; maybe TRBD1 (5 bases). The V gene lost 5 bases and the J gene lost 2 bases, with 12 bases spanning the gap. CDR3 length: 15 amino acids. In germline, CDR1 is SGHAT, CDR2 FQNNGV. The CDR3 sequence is CASSHDRINTGELFF. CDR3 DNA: TGTGCCAGCAGCCATGACAGAATTAACACCGGGGAGCTGTTTTTT. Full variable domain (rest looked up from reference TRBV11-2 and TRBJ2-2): EAGVAQSPRYKIIEKRQSVAFWCNPISGHATLYWYQQILGQGPKLLIQFQNNGVVDDSQLPKDRFSAERLKGVDSTLKIQPAKLEDSAVYLCASSHDRINTGELFFGEGSRLTVL.

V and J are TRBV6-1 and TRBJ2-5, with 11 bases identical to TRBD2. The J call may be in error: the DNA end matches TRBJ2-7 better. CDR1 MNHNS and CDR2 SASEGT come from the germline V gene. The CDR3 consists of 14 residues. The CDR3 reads CASTGLAVSYEQYF. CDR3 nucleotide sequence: TGTGCCAGCACGGGACTAGCGGTCTCCTACGAGCAGTACTTC.

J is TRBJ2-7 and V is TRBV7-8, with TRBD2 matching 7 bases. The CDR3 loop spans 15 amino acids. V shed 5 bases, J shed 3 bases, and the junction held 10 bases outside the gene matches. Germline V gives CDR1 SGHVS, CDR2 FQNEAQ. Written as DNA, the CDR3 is TGTGCCAGCAGCCTAGGCTGGGCTAGCGGCTACGAGCAGTACTTC. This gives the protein CASSLGWASGYEQYF.

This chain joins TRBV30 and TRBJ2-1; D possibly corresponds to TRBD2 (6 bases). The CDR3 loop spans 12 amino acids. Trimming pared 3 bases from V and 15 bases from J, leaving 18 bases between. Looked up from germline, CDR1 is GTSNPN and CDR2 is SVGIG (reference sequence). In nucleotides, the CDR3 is TGTGCCTGGAGGTCAGCGGCTGGGGAGGCGTTCTTC. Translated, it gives CAWRSAAGEAFF.

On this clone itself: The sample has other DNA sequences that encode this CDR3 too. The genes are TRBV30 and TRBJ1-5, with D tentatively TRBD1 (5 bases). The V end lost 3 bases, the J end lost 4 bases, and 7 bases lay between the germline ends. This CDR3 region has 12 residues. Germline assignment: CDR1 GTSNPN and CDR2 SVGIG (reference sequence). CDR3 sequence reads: CAWSQGNQPQHF. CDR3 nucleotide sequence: TGTGCCTGGAGCCAGGGAAATCAGCCCCAGCATTTT.

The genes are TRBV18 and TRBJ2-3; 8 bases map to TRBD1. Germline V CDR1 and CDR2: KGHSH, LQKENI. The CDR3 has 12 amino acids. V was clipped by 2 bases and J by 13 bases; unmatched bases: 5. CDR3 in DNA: TGTGCCAGCTCACCAATGACAGGGGAGGAGTATTTT. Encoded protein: CASSPMTGEEYF.

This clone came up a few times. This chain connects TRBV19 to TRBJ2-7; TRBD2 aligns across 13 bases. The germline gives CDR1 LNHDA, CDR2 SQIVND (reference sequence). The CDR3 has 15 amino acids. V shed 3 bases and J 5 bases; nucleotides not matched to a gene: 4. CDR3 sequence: CASSIPGLAGDEQYF. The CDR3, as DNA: TGTGCCAGTAGTATCCCCGGACTAGCGGGAGACGAGCAGTACTTC.

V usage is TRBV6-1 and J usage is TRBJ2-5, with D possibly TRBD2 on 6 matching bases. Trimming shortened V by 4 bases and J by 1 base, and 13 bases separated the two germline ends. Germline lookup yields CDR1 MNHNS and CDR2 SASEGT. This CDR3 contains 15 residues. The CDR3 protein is CASSGIGTRQETQYF. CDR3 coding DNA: TGTGCCAGCAGTGGCATCGGGACTCGCCAAGAGACCCAGTACTTC.

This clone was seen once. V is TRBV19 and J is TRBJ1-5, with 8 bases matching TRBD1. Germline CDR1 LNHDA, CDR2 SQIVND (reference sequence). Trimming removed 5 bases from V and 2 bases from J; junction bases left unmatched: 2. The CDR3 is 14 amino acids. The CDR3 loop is CASSVTGGNQPQHF. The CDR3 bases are TGTGCCAGTAGTGTGACAGGGGGCAATCAGCCCCAGCATTTT.

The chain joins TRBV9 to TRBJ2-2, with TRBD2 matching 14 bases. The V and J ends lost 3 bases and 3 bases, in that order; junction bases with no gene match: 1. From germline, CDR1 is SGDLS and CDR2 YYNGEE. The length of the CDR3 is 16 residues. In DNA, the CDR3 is TGTGCCAGCAGCGCGGGACTAGCGGGAGACACCGGGGAGCTGTTTTTT. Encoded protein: CASSAGLAGDTGELFF.

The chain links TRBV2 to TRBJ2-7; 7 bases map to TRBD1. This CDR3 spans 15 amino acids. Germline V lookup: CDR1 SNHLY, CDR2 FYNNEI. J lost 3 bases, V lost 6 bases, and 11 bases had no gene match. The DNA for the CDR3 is TGTGCCAGCAGCCCCCCGGGACAGCGCCTCTACGAGCAGTACTTC. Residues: CASSPPGQRLYEQYF.

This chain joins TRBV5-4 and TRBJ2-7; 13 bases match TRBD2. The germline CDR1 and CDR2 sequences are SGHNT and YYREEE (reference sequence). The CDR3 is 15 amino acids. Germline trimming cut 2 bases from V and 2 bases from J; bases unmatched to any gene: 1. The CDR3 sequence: CASSFGLAGAYEQYF. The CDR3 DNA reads TGTGCCAGCAGCTTCGGACTAGCGGGAGCCTACGAGCAGTACTTC.

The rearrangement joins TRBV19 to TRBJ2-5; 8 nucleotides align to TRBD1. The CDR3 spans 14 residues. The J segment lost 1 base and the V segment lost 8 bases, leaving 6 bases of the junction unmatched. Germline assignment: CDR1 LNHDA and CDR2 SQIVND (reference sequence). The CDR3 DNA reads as TGTGCCAGTTCAGACAGGGGAGGCCAAGAGACCCAGTACTTC. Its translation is CASSDRGGQETQYF.

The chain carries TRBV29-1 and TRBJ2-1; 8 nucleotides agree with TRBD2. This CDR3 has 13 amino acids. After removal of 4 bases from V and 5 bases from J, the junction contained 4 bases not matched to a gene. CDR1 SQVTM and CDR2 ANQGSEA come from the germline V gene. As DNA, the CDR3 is TGCAGCGTTGGTGGGACTAGTCACAATGAGCAGTTCTTC. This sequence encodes CSVGGTSHNEQFF.

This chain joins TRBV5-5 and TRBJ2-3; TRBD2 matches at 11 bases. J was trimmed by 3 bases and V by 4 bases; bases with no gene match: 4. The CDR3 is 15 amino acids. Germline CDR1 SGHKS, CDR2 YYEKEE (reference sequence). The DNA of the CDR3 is TGTGCCAGCAGCCTTAGCGGGAGGGCGACAGATACGCAGTATTTT. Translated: CASSLSGRATDTQYF.

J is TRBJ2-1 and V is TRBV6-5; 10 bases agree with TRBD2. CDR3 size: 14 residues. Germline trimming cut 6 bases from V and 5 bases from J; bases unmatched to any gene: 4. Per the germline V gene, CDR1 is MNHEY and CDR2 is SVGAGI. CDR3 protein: CASRGTSAHNEQFF. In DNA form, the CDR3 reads TGTGCCAGCAGAGGGACTAGCGCCCACAATGAGCAGTTCTTC.

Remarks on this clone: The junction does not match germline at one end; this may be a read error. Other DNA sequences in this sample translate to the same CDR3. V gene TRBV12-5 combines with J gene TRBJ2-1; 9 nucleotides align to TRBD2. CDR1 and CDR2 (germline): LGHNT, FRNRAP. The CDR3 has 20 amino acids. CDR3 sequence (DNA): TGCGCTAGTGGTCCCGAAACGAAAAAAGCGGGAGGTGTCTCCTACAATGAGCAGTTCTTC. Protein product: CASGPETKKAGGVSYNEQFF. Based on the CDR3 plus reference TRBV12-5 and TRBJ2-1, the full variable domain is DARVTQTPRHKVTEMGQEVTMRCQPILGHNTVFWYRQTMMQGLELLAYFRNRAPLDDSGMPKDRFSAEMPDATLATLKIQPSEPRDSAVYFCASGPETKKAGGVSYNEQFFGPGTRLTVL.

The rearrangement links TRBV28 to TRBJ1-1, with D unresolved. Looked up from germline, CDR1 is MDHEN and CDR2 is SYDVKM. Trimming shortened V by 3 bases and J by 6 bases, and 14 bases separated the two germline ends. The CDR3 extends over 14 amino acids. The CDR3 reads CASSLSIPPSEAFF. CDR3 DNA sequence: TGTGCCAGCAGTTTGTCTATCCCACCCTCTGAAGCTTTCTTT.

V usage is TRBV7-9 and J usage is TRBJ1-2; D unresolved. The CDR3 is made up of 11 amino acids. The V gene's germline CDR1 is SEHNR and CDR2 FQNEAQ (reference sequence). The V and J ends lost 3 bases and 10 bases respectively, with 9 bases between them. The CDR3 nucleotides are TGTGCCAGCAGCTTCGGAGAGGACTACACCTTC. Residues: CASSFGEDYTF.

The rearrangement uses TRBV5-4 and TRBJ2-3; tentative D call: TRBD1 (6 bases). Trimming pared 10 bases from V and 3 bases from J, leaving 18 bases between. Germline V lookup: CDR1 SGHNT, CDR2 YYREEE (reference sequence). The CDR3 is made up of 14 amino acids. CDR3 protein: CAVQDRSETDTQYF. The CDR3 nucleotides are TGTGCCGTCCAAGACAGGAGTGAGACAGATACGCAGTATTTT.

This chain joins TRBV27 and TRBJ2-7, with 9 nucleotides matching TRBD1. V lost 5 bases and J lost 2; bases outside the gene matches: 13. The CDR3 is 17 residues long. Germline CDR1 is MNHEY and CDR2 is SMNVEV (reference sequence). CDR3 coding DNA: TGTGCCAGCAGTCCTCGGATCCCGGGACAGGGTCCCTACGAGCAGTACTTC. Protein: CASSPRIPGQGPYEQYF.

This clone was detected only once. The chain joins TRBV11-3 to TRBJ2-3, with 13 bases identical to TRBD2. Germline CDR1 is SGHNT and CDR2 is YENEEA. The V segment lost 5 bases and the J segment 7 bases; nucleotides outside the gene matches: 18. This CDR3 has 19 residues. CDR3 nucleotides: TGTGCCAGCAGCCATAGGAAGGGGACTAGCGGGGCCATGGTCTATACGCAGTATTTT. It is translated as CASSHRKGTSGAMVYTQYF.

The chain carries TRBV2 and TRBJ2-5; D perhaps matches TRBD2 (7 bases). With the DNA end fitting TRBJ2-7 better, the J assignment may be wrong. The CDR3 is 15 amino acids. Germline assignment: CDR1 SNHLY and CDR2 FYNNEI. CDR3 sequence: CASNPAGGRSYEQYF. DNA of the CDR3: TGTGCCAGCAACCCTGCCGGGGGGCGCTCCTACGAGCAGTACTTC.

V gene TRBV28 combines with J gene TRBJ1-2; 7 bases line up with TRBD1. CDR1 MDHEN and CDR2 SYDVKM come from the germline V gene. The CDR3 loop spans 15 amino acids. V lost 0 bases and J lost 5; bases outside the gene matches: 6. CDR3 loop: CASSLWEGAGYGYTF. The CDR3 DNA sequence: TGTGCCAGCAGTTTATGGGAGGGGGCGGGGTATGGCTACACCTTC.

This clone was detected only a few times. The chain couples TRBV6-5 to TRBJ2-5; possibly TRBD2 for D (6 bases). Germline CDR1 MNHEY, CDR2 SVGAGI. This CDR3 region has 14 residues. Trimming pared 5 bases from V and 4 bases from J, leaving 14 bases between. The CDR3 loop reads CASSGTPPAETQYF. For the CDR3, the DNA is TGTGCCAGCAGTGGGACTCCCCCGGCAGAGACCCAGTACTTC.

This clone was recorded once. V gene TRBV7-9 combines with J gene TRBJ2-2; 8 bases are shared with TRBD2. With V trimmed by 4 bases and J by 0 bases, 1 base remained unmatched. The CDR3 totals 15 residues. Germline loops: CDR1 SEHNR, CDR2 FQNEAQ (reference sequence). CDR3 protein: CASSWRGANTGELFF. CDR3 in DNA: TGTGCCAGCAGCTGGCGGGGGGCGAACACCGGGGAGCTGTTTTTT.

The chain's CDR3 is CASSLDGGAKGYTF. CDR3 DNA sequence: TGTGCCAGCAGCTTGGATGGGGGGGCAAAGGGCTACACCTTC. The genes are TRBV7-6 and TRBJ1-2, with D possibly matching TRBD1 (6 bases). The V and J ends lost 3 bases and 8 bases respectively, with 16 bases between them. Germline V gene sequence: CDR1 SGHVS, CDR2 FNYEAQ. This CDR3 contains 14 residues.

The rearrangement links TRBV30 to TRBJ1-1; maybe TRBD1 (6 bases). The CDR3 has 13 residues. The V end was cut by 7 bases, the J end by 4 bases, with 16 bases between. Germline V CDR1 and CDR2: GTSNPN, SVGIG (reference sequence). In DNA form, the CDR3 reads TGTGCCTTAAGACAGGCCTGGGGCACTGAAGCTTTCTTT. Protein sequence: CALRQAWGTEAFF.